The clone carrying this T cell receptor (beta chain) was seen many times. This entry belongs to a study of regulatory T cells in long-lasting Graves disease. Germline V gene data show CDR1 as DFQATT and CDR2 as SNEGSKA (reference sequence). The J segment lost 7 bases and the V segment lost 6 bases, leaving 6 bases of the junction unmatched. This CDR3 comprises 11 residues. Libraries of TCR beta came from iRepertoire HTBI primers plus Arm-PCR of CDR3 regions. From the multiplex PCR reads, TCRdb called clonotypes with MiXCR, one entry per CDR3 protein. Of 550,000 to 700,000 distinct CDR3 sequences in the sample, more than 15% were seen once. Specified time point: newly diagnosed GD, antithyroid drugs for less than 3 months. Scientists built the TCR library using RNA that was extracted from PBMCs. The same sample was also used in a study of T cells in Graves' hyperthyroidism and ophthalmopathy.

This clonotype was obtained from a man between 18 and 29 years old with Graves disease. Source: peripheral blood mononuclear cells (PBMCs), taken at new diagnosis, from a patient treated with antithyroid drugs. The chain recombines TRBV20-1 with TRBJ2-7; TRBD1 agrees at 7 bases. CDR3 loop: CSALQGWEQYF. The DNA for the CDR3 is TGCAGTGCGTTACAGGGGTGGGAGCAGTACTTC.